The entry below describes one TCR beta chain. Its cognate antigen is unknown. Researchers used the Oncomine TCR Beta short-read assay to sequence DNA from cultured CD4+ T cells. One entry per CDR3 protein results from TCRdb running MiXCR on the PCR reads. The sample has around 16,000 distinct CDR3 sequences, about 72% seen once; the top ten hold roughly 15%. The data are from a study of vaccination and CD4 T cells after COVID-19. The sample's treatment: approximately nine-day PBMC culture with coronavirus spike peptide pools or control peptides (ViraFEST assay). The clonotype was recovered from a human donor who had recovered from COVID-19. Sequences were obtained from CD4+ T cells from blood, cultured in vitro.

The DNA of the CDR3 is TGTGCCAGCAGGGACAGGGGAAATCAGCCCCAGCATTTT. As protein: CASRDRGNQPQHF. V and J are TRBV6-1 and TRBJ1-5; 9 bases agree with TRBD1. Per germline, CDR1 MNHNS and CDR2 SASEGT. The CDR3 consists of 13 residues. V gave up 6 bases and J gave up 4 bases; unmatched junction bases: 1.